Below are 15 T cell receptor beta chains sequenced from a single sample in a study of CD8+ T cells in alopecia areata. RNA extraction and reverse transcription yielded cDNA as sequencing template. Sequencing was performed with immunoSEQ multiplex PCR; in TCRdb, only in-frame clones are kept and a portion is missing. Among about 120,000 clones listed, 35% to 45% were seen once. Sequencing was done on a sample of CD4+ T cells sorted from blood. The receptors originated from a human donor with alopecia areata.

This clone was seen more than once but under ten times. The rearrangement joins TRBV29-1 to TRBJ1-2; D is uncertain. The V and J ends lost 2 bases and 4 bases respectively, with 11 bases between them. Germline V gene sequence: CDR1 SQVTM, CDR2 ANQGSEA. The CDR3 loop spans 13 amino acids. This chain's CDR3 is CSVESIEGYGYTF. DNA of the CDR3: TGCAGCGTTGAATCCATAGAGGGCTATGGCTACACCTTC.

In this sample, this clone turned up a few times. The chain joins TRBV7-2 to TRBJ2-3, with 9 nucleotides matching TRBD2. This CDR3 region has 17 residues. Germline V gene data show CDR1 as SGHTA and CDR2 as FQGNSA. V lost 1 base to trimming and J lost 1 base; unmatched junction nucleotides: 6. CDR3 amino acids: CASSLGGLAGRTDTQYF. The CDR3 bases are TGTGCCAGCAGCTTAGGCGGGCTAGCGGGGCGCACAGATACGCAGTATTTT.

V usage is TRBV4-1 and J usage is TRBJ2-3, with 7 bases aligning to TRBD2. The germline V gene has CDR1 MGHRA and CDR2 YSYEKL. The CDR3 covers 17 residues. V shed 0 bases and J 5 bases; nucleotides not matched to a gene: 11. CDR3 nucleotides: TGCGCCAGCAGCCAAGATGGTGCGGGAGTGGCGAGAGATACGCAGTATTTT. This encodes CASSQDGAGVARDTQYF.

This clone has just a few counts. The rearrangement uses TRBV7-9 and TRBJ1-2; D is perhaps TRBD1 (6 bases). Germline lookup yields CDR1 SEHNR and CDR2 FQNEAQ (reference sequence). V dropped 2 bases and J dropped 4 bases, with 14 bases sitting between them. This CDR3 contains 15 residues. DNA of the CDR3: TGTGCCAGCAGCTTAATTGGGGACACACTCTATGGCTACACCTTC. Encoded protein: CASSLIGDTLYGYTF.

This clone was detected a few times. The chain recombines TRBV25-1 with TRBJ2-3; D is undetermined. Germline V lookup: CDR1 MGHDK, CDR2 SYGVNS. V shed 4 bases and J shed 1 base, with 6 bases lying between them. This CDR3 is 13 amino acids long. CDR3 residues: CASSAMGTDTQYF. In nucleotides, the CDR3 is TGTGCCAGCAGTGCCATGGGCACAGATACGCAGTATTTT.

There are a few counts of this clone. The chain recombines TRBV29-1 with TRBJ1-1, with TRBD1 as a possible D gene (5 bases). This CDR3 has 11 residues. Per the germline V gene, CDR1 is SQVTM and CDR2 is ANQGSEA. V dropped 4 bases and J dropped 6 bases, with 9 bases sitting between them. CDR3 nucleotide sequence: TGCAGCGTTGGTAGGGGTTCTGAAGCTTTCTTT. Translated, it gives CSVGRGSEAFF. Drawing the rest from reference TRBV29-1 and TRBJ1-1, the complete variable domain is SAVISQKPSRDICQRGTSLTIQCQVDSQVTMMFWYRQQPGQSLTLIATANQGSEATYESGFVIDKFPISRPNLTFSTLTVSNMSPEDSSIYLCSVGRGSEAFFGQGTRLTVV.

This clone was detected only a few times. This chain links TRBV20-1 with TRBJ2-7; no firm D call. Trimming took 5 bases from V and 5 from J, leaving 10 bases between them. Germline V lookup: CDR1 DFQATT, CDR2 SNEGSKA (reference sequence). The CDR3 is made up of 11 amino acids. CDR3 region: CSAGRWNEQYF. CDR3 sequence (DNA): TGCAGTGCTGGACGGTGGAACGAGCAGTACTTC.

The chain employs TRBV5-6 and TRBJ2-7, with D possibly TRBD1 on 5 matching bases. The CDR3 sequence is 14 residues long. V was pared by 5 bases and J by 6 bases, with 18 bases between. Per germline, CDR1 SGHDT and CDR2 YYEEEE. CDR3 nucleotides: TGTGCCAGCAGGCCACACTGGACAACTCGCGAGCAGTACTTC. Translation: CASRPHWTTREQYF. The full variable domain, its missing parts supplied by reference TRBV5-6 and TRBJ2-7, is DAGVTQSPTHLIKTRGQQVTLRCSPKSGHDTVSWYQQALGQGPQFIFQYYEEEERQRGNFPDRFSGHQFPNYSSELNVNALLLGDSALYLCASRPHWTTREQYFGPGTRLTVT.

A few counts support this clone. CDR3 loop: CSVEAYTEGGSFF. The CDR3 bases are TGCAGCGTTGAGGCTTACACAGAAGGAGGCTCTTTCTTT. This sequence joins TRBV29-1 and TRBJ1-1; D remains ambiguous. The V end was cut by 3 bases, the J end by 12 bases, with 20 bases between. The CDR3 loop spans 13 amino acids. Germline CDR1 SQVTM, CDR2 ANQGSEA.

The rearrangement joins TRBV10-3 to TRBJ1-5; D call uncertain. There are 13 residues in the CDR3. The V end was cut by 3 bases, the J end by 5 bases, with 8 bases between. Germline CDR1 and CDR2: ENHRY and SYGVKD. The chain's CDR3 is CAISDRGDQPQHF. DNA of the CDR3: TGTGCCATCAGTGATCGCGGCGATCAGCCCCAGCATTTT.

The chain is built from TRBV4-1 and TRBJ2-5; no definite D call. Trimming took 2 bases from V and 2 from J, leaving 15 bases between them. CDR3 length equals 16 residues. Per germline, CDR1 MGHRA and CDR2 YSYEKL. CDR3 in amino acids: CASSQRSDRIQETQYF. The CDR3 DNA sequence: TGCGCCAGCAGCCAAAGGTCGGACCGCATACAAGAGACCCAGTACTTC.

The gene calls are TRBV4-3 and TRBJ2-2; D remains ambiguous. This CDR3 spans 15 amino acids. Trimming removed 1 base at V and 1 base at J, with 7 bases between. Germline V gene lookup returns CDR1 LGHNA and CDR2 YSLEER. The CDR3 loop reads CASSQGPENTGELFF. The CDR3 coding sequence is TGCGCCAGCAGCCAAGGGCCAGAGAACACCGGGGAGCTGTTTTTT.

This clone was found a few times. The chain recombines TRBV7-9 with TRBJ1-1; D is perhaps TRBD1 (5 bases). V gave up 5 bases and J gave up 10 bases, with 11 bases separating them. The CDR3 extends over 11 amino acids. Germline lookup yields CDR1 SEHNR and CDR2 FQNEAQ (reference sequence). CDR3 bases: TGTGCCAGCAGCCGGCAGGGTGGAGCTTTCTTT. Its protein product is CASSRQGGAFF.

The chain joins TRBV6-5 to TRBJ2-6; the match to TRBD2 covers 8 bases. There are 14 residues in the CDR3. From germline, CDR1 is MNHEY and CDR2 SVGAGI. V was pared by 4 bases and J by 7 bases, with 3 bases of the junction left unmatched. CDR3 in amino acids: CASSSRGGANVLTF. The CDR3 DNA sequence: TGTGCCAGCAGTTCCCGGGGGGGAGCCAACGTCCTGACTTTC.

The chain couples TRBV23-1 to TRBJ2-2; D remains ambiguous. TRBV23-1 is an open reading frame, and its role is uncertain. The CDR3 loop spans 15 amino acids. Trimming cost V 3 bases and J 0 bases, with 8 bases left between them. This CDR3 reads CASSQGISNTGELFF. CDR3 bases: TGCGCCAGCAGTCAGGGGATATCGAACACCGGGGAGCTGTTTTTT.